Listed below are T cell receptor beta chains from one sample, sequenced in a study of blood T cell repertoires in COVID-19. Clones were sequenced by immunoSEQ multiplex PCR, and TCRdb holds only the in-frame ones, with some missing. This sample yields approximately 210,000 clones, of which 84% are seen a single time; 15% to 20% belongs to the top ten. The sample was peripheral blood. Every receptor here comes from a man aged 25-45 years with active or convalescent COVID-19. Each CDR3 is given without its conserved first and last residue.

V gene	J gene	CDR3 protein
TRBV5-4	TRBJ2-3	ASSLDARSTDTQY
TRBV7-2	TRBJ1-6	ASSLERRKSPLH
TRBV9	TRBJ2-1	ASSPVGGGENEQF
TRBV7-7	TRBJ2-5	ASSRGAARTQY
TRBV29-1	TRBJ1-2	SVGGLGYGYT
TRBV15	TRBJ2-6	ATSAGLRSGANVLT
TRBV6-1	TRBJ2-3	ASSAKRTSGTIDTQY
TRBV7-9	TRBJ2-6	ASPARRAGANVLT
TRBV9	TRBJ1-1	ASSVTDRTRQGGTEAF
TRBV5-1	TRBJ2-2	ASSAIPGGTGELF
TRBV19	TRBJ1-3	ATRRDRYSGNTIY
TRBV4-2	TRBJ1-6	ASSQFSNSPLH
TRBV6-6	TRBJ1-1	ASSSVPGGNTEAF
TRBV29-1	TRBJ2-3	SVGGGFEDTQY
TRBV6-5	TRBJ1-3	ASSYSSGTSGNTIY
TRBV5-4	TRBJ1-2	ASSLDSPIFYGYT
TRBV11-2	TRBJ2-2	ASSLRTLGGGELF
TRBV28	TRBJ2-1	ASNGRRYNEQF
TRBV7-2	TRBJ2-7	ASTLLAGFYEQY
TRBV9	TRBJ2-6	ASTPGGGNGANVLT
TRBV5-1	TRBJ2-7	ASSLGGTSRTYEQY
TRBV9	TRBJ2-5	ASSASGTEETQY
TRBV4-3	TRBJ1-4	ARTGLVGELF
TRBV2	TRBJ2-1	ASSEVMRF
TRBV24-1	TRBJ2-3	ATSVRDSRTDTQY
TRBV29-1	TRBJ2-7	SVLRDREDEQY
TRBV6-5	TRBJ2-3	ATRKSTDTQY
TRBV7-8	TRBJ1-2	ASSLTTGSYGYT
TRBV5-1	TRBJ1-1	ASSLYNQNTEAF
TRBV19	TRBJ2-7	ASSTPGTVIYEQY
TRBV9	TRBJ1-1	ASSVDRGPVTEAF
TRBV24-1	TRBJ2-1	ATSDSSGGAEQF
TRBV5-8	TRBJ1-4	ASSSPGVLGNEKLF
TRBV5-1	TRBJ2-7	ASSLGPGASYEQY
TRBV7-8	TRBJ2-7	ASSFDASMYEQY
TRBV6-2/TRBV6-3	TRBJ1-2	ASSPGQAYYGYT
TRBV6-5	TRBJ2-1	ASSYSGGNMGEQF
TRBV28	TRBJ1-2	ASHPPGQVRSYT
TRBV28	TRBJ1-5	ASSLLQGGQPQH
TRBV15	TRBJ2-3	ATSSGAGSKDTQY
TRBV18	TRBJ2-3	ASSPTSTDTQY
TRBV5-1	TRBJ1-5	ASSLDRMGQPQH
TRBV9	TRBJ2-1	ASSVAGVSYNEQF
TRBV28	TRBJ2-5	ASRRTSGRETQY
TRBV30	TRBJ2-3	AWSSARQYPSTDTQY